Listed below are T cell receptor beta chains from one sample, sequenced in a study of CD8+CD57+ T cells in acquired aplastic anemia. TCRdb ran MiXCR on the reads and lists one entry per CDR3 protein. The sample contains approximately 190,000 distinct CDR3 sequences, just under 50% of which appear only once. Source material: sorted CD4+, CD8+, or CD8+CD57+ T cells (not recorded which) from PBMCs. The receptors shown here come from a human donor with aplastic anemia. Each CDR3 is given without its conserved first and last residue. The order of the fields is V gene, J gene, CDR3 protein.

>TRBV15|TRBJ1-6
ATSRSTGGDSPLH
>TRBV11-1|TRBJ2-1
ASSLWGARAYNEQF
>TRBV29-1|TRBJ1-5
SVVPGGSNQPQH
>TRBV12-3/TRBV12-4|TRBJ2-1
ASSFGLAGGRNEQF
>TRBV2|TRBJ2-1
AIPGLASSLEQF
>TRBV6-5|TRBJ1-1
ASWERTTEAF
>TRBV25-1|TRBJ2-1
ASSEFEGGDNEQF
>TRBV6-5|TRBJ1-5
ASSSQLGSNQPQH
>TRBV25-1|TRBJ2-1
ASREAGSSYNEQF
>TRBV28|TRBJ2-7
ASSLRQGTYEQY
>TRBV6-1|TRBJ1-6
ASSEGQVSNSPLH
>TRBV11-1|TRBJ2-3
ASDRELLTDTQY
>TRBV7-3|TRBJ1-2
ASSSPSGTGSHYGYT
>TRBV10-3|TRBJ2-7
AITWDRPYEQY
>TRBV20-1|TRBJ2-7
SATRQVYYEQY
>TRBV5-1|TRBJ1-6
ASSLKGQGGSPLH
>TRBV2|TRBJ2-7
ASSEQHEQY
>TRBV7-3|TRBJ2-2
ASSSVVNTGELF
>TRBV6-5|TRBJ1-1
ASSPDRGRGNTEAF
>TRBV7-2|TRBJ2-3
ASQPGSGITTDTQY
>TRBV2|TRBJ1-4
ASKGGGGPDEKLF
>TRBV20-1|TRBJ2-2
SAEDRGSTGELS
>TRBV3-1|TRBJ2-5
ASSQGPDRRAQETQY
>TRBV30|TRBJ1-2
AWVGRLYGYT
>TRBV20-1|TRBJ2-5
SAPVPSEWETQY
>TRBV7-6|TRBJ2-5
ASSLAVGPETQY
>TRBV2|TRBJ2-7
PSRPGGTSGSYGQY
>TRBV24-1|TRBJ2-5
ATSKTGGEETQY
>TRBV14|TRBJ1-1
ASSLGFEAF
>TRBV6-1|TRBJ1-2
ASSEAGFDGNYGYT
>TRBV20-1|TRBJ2-3
SASATDRPYTDTQY
>TRBV5-8|TRBJ2-7
ASSFVHGQY
>TRBV7-2|TRBJ1-2
ASSPFRNPNYGYT
>TRBV7-3|TRBJ2-2
ASSSGASVANTGVLF
>TRBV16|TRBJ1-2
ASSHQAGEGDYGYT
>TRBV10-3|TRBJ1-2
ASRGTGAGYT
>TRBV15|TRBJ2-3
ATSRETGLAGGDTQY
>TRBV5-1|TRBJ2-2
ASSLGAAWDTGELF
>TRBV10-3|TRBJ2-7
AARTEGGYEQY
>TRBV10-3|TRBJ2-2
AISESIAGAGGELF